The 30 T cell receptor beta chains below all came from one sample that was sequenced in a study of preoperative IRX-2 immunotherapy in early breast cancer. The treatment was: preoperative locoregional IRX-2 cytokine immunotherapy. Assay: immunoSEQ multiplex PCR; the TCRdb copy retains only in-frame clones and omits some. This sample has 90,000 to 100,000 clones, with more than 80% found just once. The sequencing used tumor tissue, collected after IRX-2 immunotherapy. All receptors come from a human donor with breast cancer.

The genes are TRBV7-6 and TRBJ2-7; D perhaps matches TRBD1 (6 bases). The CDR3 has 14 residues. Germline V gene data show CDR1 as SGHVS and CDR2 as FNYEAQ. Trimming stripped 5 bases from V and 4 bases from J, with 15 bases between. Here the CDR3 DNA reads TGTGCCAGCAGCCCCCGTAGGGGGTCTTACGAGCAGTACTTC. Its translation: CASSPRRGSYEQYF. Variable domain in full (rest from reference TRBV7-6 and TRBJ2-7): GAGVSQSPRYKVTKRGQDVALRCDPISGHVSLYWYRQALGQGPEFLTYFNYEAQQDKSGLPNDRFSAERPEGSISTLTIQRTEQRDSAMYRCASSPRRGSYEQYFGPGTRLTVT.

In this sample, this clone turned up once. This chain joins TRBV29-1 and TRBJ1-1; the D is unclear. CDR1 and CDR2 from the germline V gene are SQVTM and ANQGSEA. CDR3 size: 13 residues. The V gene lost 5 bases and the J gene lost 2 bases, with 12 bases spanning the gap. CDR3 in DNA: TGCAGCGTTAATTTTTTGGCCAACACTGAAGCTTTCTTT. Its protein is CSVNFLANTEAFF.

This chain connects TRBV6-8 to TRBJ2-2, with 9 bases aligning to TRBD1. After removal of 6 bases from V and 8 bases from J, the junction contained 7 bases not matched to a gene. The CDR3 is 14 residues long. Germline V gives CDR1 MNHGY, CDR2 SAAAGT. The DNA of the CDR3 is TGTGCCAGCAGGGGACAGGGTTTGAGAGGGGAGCTGTTTTTT. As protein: CASRGQGLRGELFF.

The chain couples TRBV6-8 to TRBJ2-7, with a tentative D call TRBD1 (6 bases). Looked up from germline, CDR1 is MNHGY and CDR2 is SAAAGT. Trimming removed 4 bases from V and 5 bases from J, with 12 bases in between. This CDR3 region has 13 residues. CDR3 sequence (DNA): TGTGCCAGCAGTTCACAACAGGGCAACGAGCAGTACTTC. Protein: CASSSQQGNEQYF.

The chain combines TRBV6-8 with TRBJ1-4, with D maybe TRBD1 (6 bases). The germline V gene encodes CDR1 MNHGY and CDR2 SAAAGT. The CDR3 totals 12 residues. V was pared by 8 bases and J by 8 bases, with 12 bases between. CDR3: CASGGGGEKLFF. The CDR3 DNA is TGTGCCAGCGGAGGGGGAGGAGAAAAACTGTTTTTT.

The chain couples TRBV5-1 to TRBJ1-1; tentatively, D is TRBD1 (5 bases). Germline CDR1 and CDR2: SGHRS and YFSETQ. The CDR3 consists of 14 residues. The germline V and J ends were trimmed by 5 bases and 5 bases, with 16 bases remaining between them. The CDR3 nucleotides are TGCGCCAGCAGTACCGGGACGGCGGGAACTGAAGCTTTCTTT. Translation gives CASSTGTAGTEAFF.

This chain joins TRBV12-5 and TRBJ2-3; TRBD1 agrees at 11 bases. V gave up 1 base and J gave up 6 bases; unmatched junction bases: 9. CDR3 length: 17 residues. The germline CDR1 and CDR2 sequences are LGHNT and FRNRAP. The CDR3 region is CASGLARGQGAGDTQYF. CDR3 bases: TGTGCTAGTGGTTTGGCGAGAGGACAGGGGGCAGGGGATACGCAGTATTTT. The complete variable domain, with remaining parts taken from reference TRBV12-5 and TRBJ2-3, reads DARVTQTPRHKVTEMGQEVTMRCQPILGHNTVFWYRQTMMQGLELLAYFRNRAPLDDSGMPKDRFSAEMPDATLATLKIQPSEPRDSAVYFCASGLARGQGAGDTQYFGPGTRLTVL.

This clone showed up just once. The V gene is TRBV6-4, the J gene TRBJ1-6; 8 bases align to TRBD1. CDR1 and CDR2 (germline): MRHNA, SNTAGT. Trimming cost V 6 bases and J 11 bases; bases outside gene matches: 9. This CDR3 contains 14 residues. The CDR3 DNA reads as TGTGCCAGCAGAAGGACAGGGTTCGGGACACCCCTCCACTTT. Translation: CASRRTGFGTPLHF.

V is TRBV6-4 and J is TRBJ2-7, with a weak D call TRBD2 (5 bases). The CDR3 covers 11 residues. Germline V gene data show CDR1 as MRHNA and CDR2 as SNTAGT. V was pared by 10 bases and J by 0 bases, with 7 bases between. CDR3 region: CAIGNSYEQYF. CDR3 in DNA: TGTGCCATCGGGAACTCCTACGAGCAGTACTTC.

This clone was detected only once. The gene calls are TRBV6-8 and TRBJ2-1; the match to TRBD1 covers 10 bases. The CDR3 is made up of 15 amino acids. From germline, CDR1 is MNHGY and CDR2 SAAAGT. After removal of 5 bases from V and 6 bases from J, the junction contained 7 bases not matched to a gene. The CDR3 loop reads CASSLGGTGANEQFF. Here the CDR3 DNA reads TGTGCCAGCAGTCTGGGCGGGACAGGGGCCAATGAGCAGTTCTTC.

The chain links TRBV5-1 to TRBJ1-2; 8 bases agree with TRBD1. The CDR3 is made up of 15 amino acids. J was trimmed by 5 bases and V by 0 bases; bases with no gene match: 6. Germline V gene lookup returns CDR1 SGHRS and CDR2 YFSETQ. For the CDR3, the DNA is TGCGCCAGCAGCTTGGCCAGTACAGGGGGTTATGGCTACACCTTC. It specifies CASSLASTGGYGYTF.

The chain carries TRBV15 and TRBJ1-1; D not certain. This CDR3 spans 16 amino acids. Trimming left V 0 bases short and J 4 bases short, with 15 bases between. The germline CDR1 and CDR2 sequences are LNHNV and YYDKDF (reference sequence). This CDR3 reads CATSRDPRGLGTEAFF. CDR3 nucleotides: TGTGCCACCAGCAGAGATCCGCGGGGATTGGGCACTGAAGCTTTCTTT.

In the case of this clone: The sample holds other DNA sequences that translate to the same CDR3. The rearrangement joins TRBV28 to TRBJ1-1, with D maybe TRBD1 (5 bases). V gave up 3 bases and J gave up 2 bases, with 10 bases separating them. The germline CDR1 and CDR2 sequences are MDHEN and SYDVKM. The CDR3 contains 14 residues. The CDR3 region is CASSFGGTNTEAFF. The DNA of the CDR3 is TGTGCCAGCAGTTTCGGGGGGACCAACACTGAAGCTTTCTTT.

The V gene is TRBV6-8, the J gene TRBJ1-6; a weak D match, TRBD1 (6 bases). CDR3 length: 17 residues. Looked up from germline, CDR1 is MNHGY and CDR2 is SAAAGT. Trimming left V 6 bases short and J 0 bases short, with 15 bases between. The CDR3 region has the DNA TGTGCCAGCAGACAGCCACAGGGTATCTCCTATAATTCACCCCTCCACTTT. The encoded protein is CASRQPQGISYNSPLHF.

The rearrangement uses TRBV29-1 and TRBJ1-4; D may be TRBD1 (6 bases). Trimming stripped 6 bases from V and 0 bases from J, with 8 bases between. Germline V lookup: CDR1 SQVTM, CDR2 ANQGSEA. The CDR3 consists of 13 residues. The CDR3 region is CSVKGATNEKLFF. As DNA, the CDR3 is TGCAGCGTGAAGGGGGCAACTAATGAAAAACTGTTTTTT. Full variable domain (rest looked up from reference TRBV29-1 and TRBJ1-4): SAVISQKPSRDICQRGTSLTIQCQVDSQVTMMFWYRQQPGQSLTLIATANQGSEATYESGFVIDKFPISRPNLTFSTLTVSNMSPEDSSIYLCSVKGATNEKLFFGSGTQLSVL.

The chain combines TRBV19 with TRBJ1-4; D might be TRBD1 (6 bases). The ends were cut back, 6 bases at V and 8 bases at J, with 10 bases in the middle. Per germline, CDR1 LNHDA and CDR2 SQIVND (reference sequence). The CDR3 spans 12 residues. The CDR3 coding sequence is TGTGCCAGTAGAAAGGGGGAAGAAAAACTGTTTTTT. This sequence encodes CASRKGEEKLFF.

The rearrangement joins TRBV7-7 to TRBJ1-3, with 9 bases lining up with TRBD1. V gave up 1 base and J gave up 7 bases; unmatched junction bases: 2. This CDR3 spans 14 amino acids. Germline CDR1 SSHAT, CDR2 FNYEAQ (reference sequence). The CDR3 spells CASSLGTGVNTIYF. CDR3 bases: TGTGCCAGCAGCTTAGGGACAGGGGTGAACACCATATATTTT.

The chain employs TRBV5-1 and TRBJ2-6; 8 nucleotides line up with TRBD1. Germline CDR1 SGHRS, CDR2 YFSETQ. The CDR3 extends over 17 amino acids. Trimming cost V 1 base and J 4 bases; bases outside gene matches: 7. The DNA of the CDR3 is TGCGCCAGCAGCTTGATCCAGGGGGCTACAGGGGCCAACGTCCTGACTTTC. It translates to CASSLIQGATGANVLTF.

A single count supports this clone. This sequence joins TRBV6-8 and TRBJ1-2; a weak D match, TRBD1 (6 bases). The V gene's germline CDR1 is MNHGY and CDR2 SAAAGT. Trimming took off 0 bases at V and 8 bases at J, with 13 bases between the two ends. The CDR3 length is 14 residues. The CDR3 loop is CASSYSRQGWGYTF. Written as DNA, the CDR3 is TGTGCCAGCAGTTACTCACGGCAGGGGTGGGGCTACACCTTC.

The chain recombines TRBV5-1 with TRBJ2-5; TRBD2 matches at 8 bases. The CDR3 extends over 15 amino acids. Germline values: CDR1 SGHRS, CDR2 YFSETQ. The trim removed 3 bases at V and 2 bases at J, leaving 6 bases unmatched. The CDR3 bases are TGCGCCAGCAGCTCCGCCCGGGGGGGGCAAGAGACCCAGTACTTC. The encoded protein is CASSSARGGQETQYF. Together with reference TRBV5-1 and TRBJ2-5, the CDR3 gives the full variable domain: KAGVTQTPRYLIKTRGQQVTLSCSPISGHRSVSWYQQTPGQGLQFLFEYFSETQRNKGNFPGRFSGRQFSNSRSEMNVSTLELGDSALYLCASSSARGGQETQYFGPGTRLLVL.

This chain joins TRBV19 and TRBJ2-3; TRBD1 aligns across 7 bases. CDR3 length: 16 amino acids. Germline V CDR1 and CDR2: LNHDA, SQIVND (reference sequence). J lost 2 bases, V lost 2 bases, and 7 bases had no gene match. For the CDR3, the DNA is TGTGCCAGTAGTATAATCAGGGGGAAATCCACAGATACGCAGTATTTT. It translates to CASSIIRGKSTDTQYF.

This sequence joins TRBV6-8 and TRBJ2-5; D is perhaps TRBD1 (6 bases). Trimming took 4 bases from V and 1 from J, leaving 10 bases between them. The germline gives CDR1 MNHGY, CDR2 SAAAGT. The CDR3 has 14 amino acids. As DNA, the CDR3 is TGTGCCAGCAGTTCCACAGGGTCCCAAGAGACCCAGTACTTC. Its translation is CASSSTGSQETQYF.

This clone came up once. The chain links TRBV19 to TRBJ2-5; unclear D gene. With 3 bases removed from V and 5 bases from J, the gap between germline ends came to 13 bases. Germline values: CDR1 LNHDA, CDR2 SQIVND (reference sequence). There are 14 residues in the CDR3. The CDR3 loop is CASSIDGNRETQYF. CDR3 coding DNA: TGTGCCAGTAGTATTGACGGAAACCGGGAGACCCAGTACTTC.

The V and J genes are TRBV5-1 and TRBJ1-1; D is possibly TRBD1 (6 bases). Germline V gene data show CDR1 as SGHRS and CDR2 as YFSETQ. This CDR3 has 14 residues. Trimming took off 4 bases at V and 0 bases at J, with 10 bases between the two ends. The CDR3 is CASSQDRMNTEAFF. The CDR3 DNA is TGCGCCAGCAGCCAAGACAGGATGAACACTGAAGCTTTCTTT. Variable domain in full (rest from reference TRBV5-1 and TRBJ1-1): KAGVTQTPRYLIKTRGQQVTLSCSPISGHRSVSWYQQTPGQGLQFLFEYFSETQRNKGNFPGRFSGRQFSNSRSEMNVSTLELGDSALYLCASSQDRMNTEAFFGQGTRLTVV.

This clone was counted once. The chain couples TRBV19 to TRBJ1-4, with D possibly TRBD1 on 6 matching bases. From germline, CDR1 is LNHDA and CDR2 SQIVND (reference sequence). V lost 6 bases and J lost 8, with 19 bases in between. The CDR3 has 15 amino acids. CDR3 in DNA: TGTGCCAGTAGCCCTGCGGGGGGGCTCGGAGAAAAACTGTTTTTT. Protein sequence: CASSPAGGLGEKLFF.

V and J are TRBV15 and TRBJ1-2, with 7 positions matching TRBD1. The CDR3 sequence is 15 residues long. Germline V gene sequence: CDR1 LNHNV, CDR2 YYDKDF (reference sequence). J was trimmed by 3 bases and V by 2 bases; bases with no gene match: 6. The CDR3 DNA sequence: TGTGCCACCAGCAGATCAAGGGACAGCTACTATGGCTACACCTTC. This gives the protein CATSRSRDSYYGYTF.

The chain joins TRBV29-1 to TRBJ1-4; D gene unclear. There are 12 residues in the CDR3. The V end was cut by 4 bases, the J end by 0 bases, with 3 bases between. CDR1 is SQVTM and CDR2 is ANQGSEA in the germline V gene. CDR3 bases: TGCAGCGTTGCCACAACTAATGAAAAACTGTTTTTT. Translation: CSVATTNEKLFF.

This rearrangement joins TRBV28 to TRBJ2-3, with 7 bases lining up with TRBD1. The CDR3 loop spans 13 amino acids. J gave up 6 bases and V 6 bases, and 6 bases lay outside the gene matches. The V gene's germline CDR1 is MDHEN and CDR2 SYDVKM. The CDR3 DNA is TGTGCCAGCAGAGAGACAGGGTGGGATACGCAGTATTTT. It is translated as CASRETGWDTQYF.

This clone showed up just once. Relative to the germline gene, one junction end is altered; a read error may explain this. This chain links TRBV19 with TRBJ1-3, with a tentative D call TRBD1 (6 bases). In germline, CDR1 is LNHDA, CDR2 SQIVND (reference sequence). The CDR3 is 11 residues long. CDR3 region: CASSMRTAIYF. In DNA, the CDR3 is TGTGCCAGTAGTATGAGGACAGCCATCTATTTT.

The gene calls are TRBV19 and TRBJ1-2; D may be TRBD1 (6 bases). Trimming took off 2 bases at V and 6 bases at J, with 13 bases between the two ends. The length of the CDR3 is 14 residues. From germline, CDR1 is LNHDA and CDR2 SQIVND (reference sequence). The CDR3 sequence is CASSISPRQDGYTF. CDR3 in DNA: TGTGCCAGTAGTATATCCCCCCGACAGGATGGCTACACCTTC.